This TCR beta chain was found in a study of cytomegalovirus exposure and HLA in healthy donors. Study-level background: Earlier sequencing of 150 million to 200 million T cells yielded roughly 120 million unique TCR beta sequences.

Notes on the study in general: Later analysis identified a missense DCLRE1C variant that was linked to TCR beta V- and J-gene trimming. Certain indistinguishable V segments, among them TRBV6-2 and TRBV6-3, were excluded.

PCR used 60 Vbeta primers and 13 Jbeta primers. In the authors' methods: An analysis that came later counted some 81 million unique TCR beta chains, approximately 9.9 million shared. The table came from immunoSEQ multiplex PCR; TCRdb's copy has only in-frame clones and leaves some out. Clonal size and the V and J genes are those of that table, whereas D and trimming came from the DNA. The repertoire holds 200,000 or so clones, with 84% as singletons. CDR1 SGHVS and CDR2 FNYEAQ come from the germline V gene. The CDR3 extends over 14 amino acids. V was pared by 3 bases and J by 10 bases, with 7 bases of the junction left unmatched. A remark on this clone: Antigen: not known.

Specimen: PBMCs. The source is a boy younger than 18 in good health and CMV-seronegative. The rearrangement joins TRBV7-6 to TRBJ2-1, with 9 bases that match TRBD2. The CDR3 loop reads CASSLVLGTSEQFF. The CDR3 region has the DNA TGTGCCAGCAGCTTGGTTCTTGGGACTAGCGAGCAGTTCTTC. Complete variable domain (other parts from reference TRBV7-6 and TRBJ2-1): GAGVSQSPRYKVTKRGQDVALRCDPISGHVSLYWYRQALGQGPEFLTYFNYEAQQDKSGLPNDRFSAERPEGSISTLTIQRTEQRDSAMYRCASSLVLGTSEQFFGPGTRLTVL.